Listed below are T cell receptor beta chains from one sample, sequenced in a study of shared clonotypes between healthy human individuals. Assay: immunoSEQ multiplex PCR; the TCRdb copy retains only in-frame clones and omits some. Of some 1 million clones listed, approximately 70% are singletons. The sample consisted of memory CD4+ T cells sorted from blood. These receptors originate from a man between 18 and 35 years old in good health. The conserved cysteine and the conserved F or W are not part of the CDR3 here.

TRBV2	TRBJ1-1	ASSELGLANTEAF
TRBV9	TRBJ2-5	ASSVVGMGETQY
TRBV5-8	TRBJ1-2	ASSLGGTGTNYGYT
TRBV19	TRBJ1-2	ASSARDSFYGYT
TRBV7-8	TRBJ2-5	ASSLVLAGGQETQY
TRBV5-8	TRBJ1-5	ASSRGTVSNQPQH
TRBV28	TRBJ1-2	ASSRTGPNYGYT
TRBV4-2	TRBJ2-5	ASSQPDQETQY
TRBV4-1	TRBJ2-3	ASSPGLAAADTQY
TRBV9	TRBJ1-3	ASSPGTVSGNTIY
TRBV11-2	TRBJ2-7	ASSLLAWSPYEQY
TRBV27	TRBJ2-2	ASSLRVSNTGELF
TRBV5-1	TRBJ1-1	ASSPGTKGGTEAF
TRBV10-1	TRBJ2-3	ASSESGSSTDTQY
TRBV10-2	TRBJ2-1	ASSEKWGGHNEQF
TRBV18	TRBJ1-1	ASSEQGARATEAF